Listed below are T cell receptor beta chains from one sample, sequenced in a study of T cells in localized non-small cell lung cancer. Produced via immunoSEQ multiplex PCR; TCRdb's table is partial and in-frame only. The table shows 90,000 to 95,000 clones, with around 90% occurring only once. Specimen: peripheral blood, collected before any cancer treatment. These receptors were taken from a man between 40 and 70 years old with stage I squamous cell lung carcinoma. Each CDR3 is given with its conserved first and last residue. D genes are given only for firm matches. Rows give clone size only sometimes, using once, few, many, or a class for an expanded clone.

cdr3_nt: TGTGCCAGCAGTGATTGGGGAGCCTACGAGCAGTACTTC
cdr3_aa: CASSDWGAYEQYF
v_call: TRBV25-1
d_call: .
clone_size: .
j_call: TRBJ2-7

cdr3_nt: TGTGCCAGCAGTTACTCGGGACAGGGTAATCAGCCCCAGCATTTT
cdr3_aa: CASSYSGQGNQPQHF
v_call: TRBV6-5
d_call: TRBD1
clone_size: .
j_call: TRBJ1-5

cdr3_nt: TGCGCCAGCAGCTCCCTAATTGAGACTAGCGGGTACCAAGAGACCCAGTACTTC
cdr3_aa: CASSSLIETSGYQETQYF
v_call: TRBV5-1
d_call: TRBD2
clone_size: .
j_call: TRBJ2-5

cdr3_nt: TGTGCCAGCAGCCTGCGGGGCATCCCTGGAAACACCATATATTTT
cdr3_aa: CASSLRGIPGNTIYF
v_call: TRBV5-6
d_call: .
clone_size: .
j_call: TRBJ1-3

cdr3_nt: TGTGCCAGCAGTTTATGGGGGGGAAGCAATCAGCCCCAGCATTTT
cdr3_aa: CASSLWGGSNQPQHF
v_call: TRBV28
d_call: .
clone_size: .
j_call: TRBJ1-5

cdr3_nt: TGTGCCAGCCGCCGGGCTAGCGGGGGGGAGACCCAGTACTTC
cdr3_aa: CASRRASGGETQYF
v_call: TRBV6-6
d_call: TRBD2
clone_size: .
j_call: TRBJ2-5

cdr3_nt: TGTGCCAGCAGCTTAGCTGGCGGCGGGGAGCTGTTTTTT
cdr3_aa: CASSLAGGGELFF
v_call: TRBV11-3
d_call: .
clone_size: once
j_call: TRBJ2-2

cdr3_nt: TGTGCCAGCAGCTCTGGGCCGAACACTGAAGCTTTCTTT
cdr3_aa: CASSSGPNTEAFF
v_call: TRBV7-3
d_call: .
clone_size: .
j_call: TRBJ1-1

cdr3_nt: TGTGCCAGCAGCCAAGGTGCAGGTCGGTCACCCCTCCACTTT
cdr3_aa: CASSQGAGRSPLHF
v_call: TRBV14
d_call: .
clone_size: once
j_call: TRBJ1-6

cdr3_nt: TGCGCCAGCAGCTTGGTAGGGACAACGGGAACGTTTGCATTCTTT
cdr3_aa: CASSLVGTTGTFAFF
v_call: TRBV5-1
d_call: .
clone_size: .
j_call: TRBJ1-1

cdr3_nt: TGTGCCAGTAGTAAGGTTGGTCAGCCCCAGCATTTT
cdr3_aa: CASSKVGQPQHF
v_call: TRBV19
d_call: .
clone_size: .
j_call: TRBJ1-5